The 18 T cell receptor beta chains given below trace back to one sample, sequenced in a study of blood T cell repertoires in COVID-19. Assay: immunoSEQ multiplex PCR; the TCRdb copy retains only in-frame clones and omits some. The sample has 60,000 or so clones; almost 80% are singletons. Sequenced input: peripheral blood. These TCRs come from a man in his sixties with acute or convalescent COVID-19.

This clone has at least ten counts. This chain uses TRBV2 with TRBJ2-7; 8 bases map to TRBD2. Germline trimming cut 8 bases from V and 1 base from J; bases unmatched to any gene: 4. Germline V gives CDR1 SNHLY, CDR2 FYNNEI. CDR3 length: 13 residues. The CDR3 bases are TGTGCCAGCGGTGGCGGGGGGTCCTACGAGCAGTACTTC. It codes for CASGGGGSYEQYF.

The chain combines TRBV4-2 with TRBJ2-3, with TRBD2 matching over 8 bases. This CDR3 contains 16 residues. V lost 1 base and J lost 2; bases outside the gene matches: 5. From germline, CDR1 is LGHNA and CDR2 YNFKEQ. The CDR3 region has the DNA TGTGCCAGCAGCCAAGTATCCGGGGGGGACACAGATACGCAGTATTTT. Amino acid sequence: CASSQVSGGDTDTQYF.

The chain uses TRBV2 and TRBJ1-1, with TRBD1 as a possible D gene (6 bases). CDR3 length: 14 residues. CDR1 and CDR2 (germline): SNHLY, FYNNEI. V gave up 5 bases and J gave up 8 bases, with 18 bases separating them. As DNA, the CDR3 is TGTGCCAGCAGTTCTCTTACAGGGCCTCCCGAAGCTTTCTTT. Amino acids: CASSSLTGPPEAFF.

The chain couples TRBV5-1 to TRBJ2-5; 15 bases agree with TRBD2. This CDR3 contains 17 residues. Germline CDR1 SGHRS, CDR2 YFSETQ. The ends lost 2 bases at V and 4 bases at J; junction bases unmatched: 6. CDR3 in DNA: TGCGCCAGCAGCTTAAGGACTAGCGGGGGGGCCACAGAGACCCAGTACTTC. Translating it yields CASSLRTSGGATETQYF.

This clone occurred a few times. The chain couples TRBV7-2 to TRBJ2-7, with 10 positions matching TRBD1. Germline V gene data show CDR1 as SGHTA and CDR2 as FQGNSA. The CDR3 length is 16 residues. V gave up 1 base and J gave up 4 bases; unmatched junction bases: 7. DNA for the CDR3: TGTGCCAGCAGCTTAGGTTCCCGGACAGGGGGATACGAGCAGTACTTC. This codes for CASSLGSRTGGYEQYF.

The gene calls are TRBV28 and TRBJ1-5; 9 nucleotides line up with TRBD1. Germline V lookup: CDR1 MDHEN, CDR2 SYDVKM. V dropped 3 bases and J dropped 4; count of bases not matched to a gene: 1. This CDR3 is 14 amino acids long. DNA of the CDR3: TGTGCCAGCAGTTTGGGGACAGGGAATCAGCCCCAGCATTTT. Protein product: CASSLGTGNQPQHF.

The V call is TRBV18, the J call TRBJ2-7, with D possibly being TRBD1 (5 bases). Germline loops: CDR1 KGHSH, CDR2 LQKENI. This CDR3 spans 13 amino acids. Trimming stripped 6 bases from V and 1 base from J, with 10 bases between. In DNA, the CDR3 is TGTGCCAGCTCCCAACAGGTTTCCTACGAGCAGTACTTC. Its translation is CASSQQVSYEQYF.

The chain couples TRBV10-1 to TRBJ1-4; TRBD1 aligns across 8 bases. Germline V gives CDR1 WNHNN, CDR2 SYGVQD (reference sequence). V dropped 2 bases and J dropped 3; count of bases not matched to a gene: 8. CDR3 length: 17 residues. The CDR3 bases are TGCGCCAGCAGTGAGCGGTCAGGGGGCGCATCTAATGAAAAACTGTTTTTT. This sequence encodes CASSERSGGASNEKLFF.

The DNA for the CDR3 is TGTGCCAGCAGTGTGGCGGAGAGTGCCGAGCAGTACTTC. This codes for CASSVAESAEQYF. The chain combines TRBV2 with TRBJ2-7; D is uncertain. Trimming removed 4 bases from V and 6 bases from J, with 13 bases in between. The CDR3 runs to 13 residues. The germline CDR1 and CDR2 sequences are SNHLY and FYNNEI.

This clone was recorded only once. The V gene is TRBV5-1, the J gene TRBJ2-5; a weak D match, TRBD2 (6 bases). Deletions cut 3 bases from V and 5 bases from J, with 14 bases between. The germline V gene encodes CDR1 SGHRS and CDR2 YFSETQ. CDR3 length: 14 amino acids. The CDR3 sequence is CASSSGYREETQYF. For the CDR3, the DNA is TGCGCCAGCAGCTCGGGGTACCGGGAGGAGACCCAGTACTTC.

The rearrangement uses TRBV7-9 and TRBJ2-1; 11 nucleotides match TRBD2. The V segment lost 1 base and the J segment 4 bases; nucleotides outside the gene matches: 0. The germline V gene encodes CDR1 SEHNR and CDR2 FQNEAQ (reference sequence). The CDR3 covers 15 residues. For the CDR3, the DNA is TGTGCCAGCAGCTTAGTAGCGGGGGGGTACAATGAGCAGTTCTTC. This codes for CASSLVAGGYNEQFF.

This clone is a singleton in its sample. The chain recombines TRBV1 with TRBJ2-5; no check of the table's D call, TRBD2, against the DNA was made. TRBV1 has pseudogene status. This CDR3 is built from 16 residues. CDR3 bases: TGCACCAGCAGCCGTAAGGACGTGGCGGGGCCGGGGACCCAGTACTTC. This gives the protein CTSSRKDVAGPGTQYF.

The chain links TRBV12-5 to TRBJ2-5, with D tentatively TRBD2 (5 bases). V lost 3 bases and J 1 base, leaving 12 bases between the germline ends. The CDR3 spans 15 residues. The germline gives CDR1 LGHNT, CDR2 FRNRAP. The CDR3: CASGFGISPQETQYF. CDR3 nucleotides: TGTGCTAGTGGTTTCGGGATAAGCCCCCAAGAGACCCAGTACTTC.

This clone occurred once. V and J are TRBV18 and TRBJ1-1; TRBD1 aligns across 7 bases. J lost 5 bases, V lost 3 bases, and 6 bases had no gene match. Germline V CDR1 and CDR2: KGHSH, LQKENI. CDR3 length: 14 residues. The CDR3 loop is CASSPGTARTEAFF. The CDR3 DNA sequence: TGTGCCAGCTCACCCGGGACAGCTAGGACTGAAGCTTTCTTT. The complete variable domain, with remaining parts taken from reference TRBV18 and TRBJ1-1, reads NAGVMQNPRHLVRRRGQEARLRCSPMKGHSHVYWYRQLPEEGLKFMVYLQKENIIDESGMPKERFSAEFPKEGPSILRIQQVVRGDSAAYFCASSPGTARTEAFFGQGTRLTVV.

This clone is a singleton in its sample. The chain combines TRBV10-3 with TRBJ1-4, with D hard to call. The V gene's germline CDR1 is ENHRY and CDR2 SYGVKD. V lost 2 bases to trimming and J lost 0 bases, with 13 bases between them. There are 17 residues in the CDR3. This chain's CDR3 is CAISETPTFTTNEKLFF. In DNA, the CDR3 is TGTGCCATCAGTGAGACCCCGACATTTACAACTAATGAAAAACTGTTTTTT.

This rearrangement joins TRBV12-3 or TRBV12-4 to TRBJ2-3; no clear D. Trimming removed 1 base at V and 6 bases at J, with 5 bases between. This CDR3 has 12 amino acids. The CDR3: CASSLGADTQYF. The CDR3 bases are TGTGCCAGCAGTTTAGGGGCGGATACGCAGTATTTT.

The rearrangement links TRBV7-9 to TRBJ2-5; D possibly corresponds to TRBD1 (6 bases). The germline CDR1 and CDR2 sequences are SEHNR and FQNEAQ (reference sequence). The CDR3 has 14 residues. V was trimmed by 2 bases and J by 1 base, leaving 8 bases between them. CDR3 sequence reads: CASSLRQVQETQYF. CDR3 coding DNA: TGTGCCAGCAGCTTAAGACAGGTCCAAGAGACCCAGTACTTC.

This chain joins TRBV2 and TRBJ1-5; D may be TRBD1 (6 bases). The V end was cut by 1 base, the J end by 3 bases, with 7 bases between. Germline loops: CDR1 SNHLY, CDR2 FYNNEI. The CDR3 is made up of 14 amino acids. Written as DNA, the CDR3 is TGTGCCAGCAGTGAAGGGACAGCCAATCAGCCCCAGCATTTT. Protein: CASSEGTANQPQHF.